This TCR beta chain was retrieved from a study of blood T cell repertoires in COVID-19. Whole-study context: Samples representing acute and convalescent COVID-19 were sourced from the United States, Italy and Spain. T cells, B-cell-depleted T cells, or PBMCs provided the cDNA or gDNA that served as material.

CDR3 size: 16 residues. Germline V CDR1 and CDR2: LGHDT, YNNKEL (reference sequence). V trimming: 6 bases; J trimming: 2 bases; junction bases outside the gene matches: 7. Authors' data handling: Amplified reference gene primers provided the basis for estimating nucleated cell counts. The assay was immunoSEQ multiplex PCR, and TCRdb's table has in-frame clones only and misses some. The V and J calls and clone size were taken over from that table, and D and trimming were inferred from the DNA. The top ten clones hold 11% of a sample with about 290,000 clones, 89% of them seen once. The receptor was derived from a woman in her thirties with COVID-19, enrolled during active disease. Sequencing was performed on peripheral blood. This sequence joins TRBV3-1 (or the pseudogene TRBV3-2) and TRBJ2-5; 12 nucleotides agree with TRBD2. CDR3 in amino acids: CASRKRTSGAQETQYF. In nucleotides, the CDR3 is TGTGCCAGCAGGAAGAGGACTAGCGGGGCTCAAGAGACCCAGTACTTC.